The clone carrying this T cell receptor (beta chain) was detected only once. The data derive from a study of blood T cell repertoires in COVID-19. Study-wide context: COVID-19 samples, acute and convalescent, were from the United States, Italy and Spain. Nucleic acid was either cDNA or gDNA, and it came from T cells, B-cell-depleted T cells, or PBMCs.

Original methodology: It was from reference gene primer amplification that nucleated cell counts were estimated. Sequencing was performed with immunoSEQ multiplex PCR; in TCRdb, only in-frame clones are kept and a portion is missing. The D gene and trimming were derived from the DNA, and the V and J assignments and clone size from that table. The data contain roughly 79,000 clones, around 88% of them singletons. Germline V gives CDR1 ENHRY, CDR2 SYGVKD. This CDR3 has 14 residues. The ends lost 6 bases at V and 7 bases at J; junction bases unmatched: 6. The TCR was taken from an elderly woman with active or convalescent COVID-19. The rearrangement links TRBV10-3 to TRBJ1-5; 10 bases map to TRBD1. The sample comprised peripheral blood. For the CDR3, the DNA is TGTGCCATCAGGACCGGGACAGGGGACCAGCCCCAGCATTTT. The encoded protein is CAIRTGTGDQPQHF.